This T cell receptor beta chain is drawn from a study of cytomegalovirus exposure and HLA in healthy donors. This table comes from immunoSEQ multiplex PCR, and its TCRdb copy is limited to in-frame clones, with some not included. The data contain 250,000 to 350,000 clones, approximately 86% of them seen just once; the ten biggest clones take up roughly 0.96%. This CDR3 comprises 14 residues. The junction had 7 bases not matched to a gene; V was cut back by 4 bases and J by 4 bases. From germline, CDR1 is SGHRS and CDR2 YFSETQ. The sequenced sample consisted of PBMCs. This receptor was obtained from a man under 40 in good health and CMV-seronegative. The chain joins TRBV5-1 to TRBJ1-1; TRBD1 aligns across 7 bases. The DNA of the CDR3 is TGCGCCAGCAGCGTGGAGGGGGCGAGCACTGAAGCTTTCTTT. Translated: CASSVEGASTEAFF.